This is a list of T cell receptor beta chains from one sample in a study of CD8+ T cells in alopecia areata. Only in-frame clones appear in the TCRdb table, and some are missing; sequencing was by immunoSEQ multiplex PCR. The sample lists 170,000 or so clones; roughly three fifths were seen once. Sample: CD8+ T cells sorted from blood, taken at week 24, from a patient treated with tofacitinib. These TCRs come from a human donor with alopecia areata. The CDR3 runs from the conserved cysteine through the conserved F or W. Fields, in order: J gene, V gene, clone size, D gene, CDR3 DNA, CDR3 protein. The D gene is left open where the match is weak. Clone size is not always given. Where it is, it says once, few, many or a class for expanded clones.

J gene: TRBJ2-3; V gene: TRBV7-9; clone size: once; D gene: -; CDR3 DNA: TGTGCCAGCAGCTTAATGGGAGATACGCAGTATTTT; CDR3 protein: CASSLMGDTQYF
J gene: TRBJ1-4; V gene: TRBV30; clone size: -; D gene: -; CDR3 DNA: TGTGCCTGGAGCGCCGGGACTTCCATACGAGTTGAAAAACTGTTTTTT; CDR3 protein: CAWSAGTSIRVEKLFF
J gene: TRBJ2-7; V gene: TRBV11-2; clone size: -; D gene: -; CDR3 DNA: TGTGCCAGCAGCTTAGCGGGCAGGGGCGACGAGCAGTACTTC; CDR3 protein: CASSLAGRGDEQYF
J gene: TRBJ2-5; V gene: TRBV6-5; clone size: -; D gene: TRBD2; CDR3 DNA: TGTGCCACGTCGGGGGGGCCAAAGACCCAGTACTTC; CDR3 protein: CATSGGPKTQYF
J gene: TRBJ1-2; V gene: TRBV7-9; clone size: -; D gene: -; CDR3 DNA: TGTGCCAGCAGCTTACGAGGTGGCTACACCTTC; CDR3 protein: CASSLRGGYTF
J gene: TRBJ1-6; V gene: TRBV7-9; clone size: -; D gene: -; CDR3 DNA: TGTGCCAGCAGCGCCAACAAGGGGGGCCCCTCCTATAATTCACCCCTCCACTTT; CDR3 protein: CASSANKGGPSYNSPLHF
J gene: TRBJ2-2; V gene: TRBV5-1; clone size: few; D gene: TRBD2; CDR3 DNA: TGCGCCAGCAGCCCAGAGAATTCGGAACTAGCGGGGGCTAACACCGGGGAGCTGTTTTTT; CDR3 protein: CASSPENSELAGANTGELFF
J gene: TRBJ2-2; V gene: TRBV25-1; clone size: -; D gene: -; CDR3 DNA: TGTGCCAGCCGCATGGGCCGGGAGCTGTTTTTT; CDR3 protein: CASRMGRELFF
J gene: TRBJ2-1; V gene: TRBV6-5; clone size: -; D gene: -; CDR3 DNA: TGTGCCAGCAGTGAAGTCACCAATGAGCAGTTCTTC; CDR3 protein: CASSEVTNEQFF
J gene: TRBJ1-5; V gene: TRBV12-5; clone size: few; D gene: -; CDR3 DNA: TGTGCTAGTGCCGAAGCAGGGAAGGGCAATCAGCCCCAGCATTTT; CDR3 protein: CASAEAGKGNQPQHF
J gene: TRBJ2-3; V gene: TRBV5-6; clone size: few; D gene: -; CDR3 DNA: TGTGCCAGCAGCTTCGGCCAGGGAGATACGCAGTATTTT; CDR3 protein: CASSFGQGDTQYF
J gene: TRBJ2-3; V gene: TRBV2; clone size: -; D gene: -; CDR3 DNA: TGTGCCAGCAGTGAACCGACAGGGAGGGTAGTCACAGATACGCAGTATTTT; CDR3 protein: CASSEPTGRVVTDTQYF
J gene: TRBJ2-2; V gene: TRBV9; clone size: -; D gene: TRBD1; CDR3 DNA: TGTGCCAGCAGCGATAATCTGGGACAGACGAACACCGGGGAGCTGTTTTTT; CDR3 protein: CASSDNLGQTNTGELFF
J gene: TRBJ2-1; V gene: TRBV7-9; clone size: -; D gene: -; CDR3 DNA: TGTGCCAGCAGCTCCTCCGGACAGCCCTACAATGAGCAGTTCTTC; CDR3 protein: CASSSSGQPYNEQFF
J gene: TRBJ2-7; V gene: TRBV5-1; clone size: -; D gene: -; CDR3 DNA: TGCGCCAGCAGCCCATCTCTTGGACAATCCTACGAGCAGTACTTC; CDR3 protein: CASSPSLGQSYEQYF
J gene: TRBJ1-2; V gene: TRBV7-9; clone size: -; D gene: TRBD1; CDR3 DNA: TGTGCCAGCAGCACAACAGGGGAACATGGCTACACCTTC; CDR3 protein: CASSTTGEHGYTF
J gene: TRBJ2-3; V gene: TRBV27; clone size: -; D gene: -; CDR3 DNA: TGTGCCAGCAGTCTACTTCTGGCGGGTACGCAGTATTTT; CDR3 protein: CASSLLLAGTQYF
J gene: TRBJ1-2; V gene: TRBV5-6; clone size: -; D gene: TRBD1; CDR3 DNA: TGTGCCAGCAGCTTAGGGACAGCTAACTATGGCTACACCTTC; CDR3 protein: CASSLGTANYGYTF
J gene: TRBJ1-6; V gene: TRBV9; clone size: -; D gene: -; CDR3 DNA: TGTGCCAGCAGCGCCGGCCGACGGGGAAGTTATAATTCACCCCTCCACTTT; CDR3 protein: CASSAGRRGSYNSPLHF
J gene: TRBJ2-7; V gene: TRBV10-1; clone size: -; D gene: -; CDR3 DNA: TGCGCCAGCTCCCGGGGTGGGACCTCGTCGGGCGAGCAGTACTTC; CDR3 protein: CASSRGGTSSGEQYF
J gene: TRBJ2-7; V gene: TRBV25-1; clone size: few; D gene: -; CDR3 DNA: TGTGCCAGCAGTGTTAGCAGCTACGAGCAGTACTTC; CDR3 protein: CASSVSSYEQYF
J gene: TRBJ2-7; V gene: TRBV13; clone size: few; D gene: -; CDR3 DNA: TGTGCCAGCAGCGTCGGTCAGTTAACCTACGAGCAGTACTTC; CDR3 protein: CASSVGQLTYEQYF
J gene: TRBJ2-3; V gene: TRBV2; clone size: -; D gene: -; CDR3 DNA: TGTGCCAGCAGTGACCCGGCAGATACGCAGTATTTT; CDR3 protein: CASSDPADTQYF
J gene: TRBJ2-7; V gene: TRBV2; clone size: -; D gene: -; CDR3 DNA: TGTGCCAGCCTATCTTGGGCGGACGAGCAGTACTTC; CDR3 protein: CASLSWADEQYF
J gene: TRBJ1-2; V gene: TRBV9; clone size: -; D gene: -; CDR3 DNA: TGTGCCAGCAGCGCGCAGGGAAACGGCTACACCTTC; CDR3 protein: CASSAQGNGYTF
J gene: TRBJ1-6; V gene: TRBV5-1; clone size: -; D gene: -; CDR3 DNA: TGCGCCAGCAGCGTCGGACAGCGACCCTCCTATAATTCACCCCTCCACTTT; CDR3 protein: CASSVGQRPSYNSPLHF
J gene: TRBJ1-4; V gene: TRBV13; clone size: few; D gene: TRBD1; CDR3 DNA: TGTGCCAGCAGCTTTAGGACAGGGGCTAATGAAAAACTGTTTTTT; CDR3 protein: CASSFRTGANEKLFF
J gene: TRBJ1-1; V gene: TRBV12-5; clone size: -; D gene: -; CDR3 DNA: TGTGCTAGTGGTTTGGTAAGGGCCACTGAAGCTTTCTTT; CDR3 protein: CASGLVRATEAFF
J gene: TRBJ2-3; V gene: TRBV27; clone size: -; D gene: -; CDR3 DNA: TGTGCCAGCAGTGATCGTACAGATACGCAGTATTTT; CDR3 protein: CASSDRTDTQYF
J gene: TRBJ1-5; V gene: TRBV27; clone size: -; D gene: -; CDR3 DNA: TGTGCCAGCAGTTCCAGCCGGGGTAGCAATCAGCCCCAGCATTTT; CDR3 protein: CASSSSRGSNQPQHF
J gene: TRBJ1-1; V gene: TRBV25-1; clone size: -; D gene: -; CDR3 DNA: TGTGCCAGCAGTGAGCTTCCGATGGGGTTT; CDR3 protein: CASSELPMGF
J gene: TRBJ2-1; V gene: TRBV13; clone size: -; D gene: -; CDR3 DNA: TGTGCCAGCACCAGGTCCTACAATGAGCAGTTCTTC; CDR3 protein: CASTRSYNEQFF
J gene: TRBJ2-1; V gene: TRBV5-6; clone size: -; D gene: -; CDR3 DNA: TGTGCCAGCAGCTTCCCGACTGGAAGCTCCTACAATGAGCAGTTCTTC; CDR3 protein: CASSFPTGSSYNEQFF
J gene: TRBJ2-3; V gene: TRBV11-1; clone size: -; D gene: -; CDR3 DNA: TGTGCCAGCGGAACTAGAGGGCGCACAGATACGCAGTATTTT; CDR3 protein: CASGTRGRTDTQYF
J gene: TRBJ1-1; V gene: TRBV6-5; clone size: -; D gene: -; CDR3 DNA: TGTGCCAGCAGTTACACCCCGACACCCAACACTGAAGCTTTCTTT; CDR3 protein: CASSYTPTPNTEAFF
J gene: TRBJ2-3; V gene: TRBV5-6; clone size: -; D gene: -; CDR3 DNA: TGTGCCAGCAGCATCGATGGACAGTCAGATACGCAGTATTTT; CDR3 protein: CASSIDGQSDTQYF
J gene: TRBJ2-2; V gene: TRBV15; clone size: -; D gene: -; CDR3 DNA: TGTGCCACCAGCGGCCAGAACACCGGGGAGCTGTTTTTT; CDR3 protein: CATSGQNTGELFF
J gene: TRBJ2-1; V gene: TRBV5-1; clone size: -; D gene: -; CDR3 DNA: TGCGCCAGCATGACCTCCCCAATCAATGAGCAGTTCTTC; CDR3 protein: CASMTSPINEQFF
J gene: TRBJ1-3; V gene: TRBV27; clone size: few; D gene: -; CDR3 DNA: TGTGCCAGCAGTTTATCGGCAACCTCTGGAAACACCATATATTTT; CDR3 protein: CASSLSATSGNTIYF
J gene: TRBJ2-7; V gene: TRBV13; clone size: -; D gene: TRBD2; CDR3 DNA: TGTGCCAGCAGCTTCACCCATGCGGGGGGGGACGAGCAGTACTTC; CDR3 protein: CASSFTHAGGDEQYF
J gene: TRBJ2-1; V gene: TRBV27; clone size: -; D gene: -; CDR3 DNA: TGTGCCAGCAGAACGTCGGGGGCGCGTACCCACAATGAGCAGTTCTTC; CDR3 protein: CASRTSGARTHNEQFF
J gene: TRBJ2-3; V gene: TRBV2; clone size: -; D gene: TRBD1; CDR3 DNA: TGTGCCAGCAGCCGGACAGGAAGCACAGATACGCAGTATTTT; CDR3 protein: CASSRTGSTDTQYF
J gene: TRBJ1-2; V gene: TRBV27; clone size: -; D gene: -; CDR3 DNA: TGTGCCAGCAGTCCAAAACAGCGGCCACTATCACAGGGCTACACCTTC; CDR3 protein: CASSPKQRPLSQGYTF
J gene: TRBJ1-2; V gene: TRBV27; clone size: -; D gene: -; CDR3 DNA: TGTGCCAGCAGTTTAGATCCTTGGGCGGACAGATTTAATGGCTACACCTTC; CDR3 protein: CASSLDPWADRFNGYTF
J gene: TRBJ1-1; V gene: TRBV2; clone size: few; D gene: -; CDR3 DNA: TGTGCCAGCAGTGTCCGGGCAGAAGCTGAAGCTTTCTTT; CDR3 protein: CASSVRAEAEAFF
J gene: TRBJ1-2; V gene: TRBV30; clone size: few; D gene: TRBD1; CDR3 DNA: TGTGCCTGGACCCCGTACAGGGGGTTCTATGGCTACACCTTC; CDR3 protein: CAWTPYRGFYGYTF
J gene: TRBJ2-7; V gene: TRBV6-5; clone size: -; D gene: -; CDR3 DNA: TGTGCCAGCAGGAAGGGGTCCAGATACGAGCAGTACTTC; CDR3 protein: CASRKGSRYEQYF
J gene: TRBJ2-1; V gene: TRBV30; clone size: -; D gene: TRBD1; CDR3 DNA: TGTGCCTGGAGCGCCGGGACAGGGCGTTACAATGAGCAGTTCTTC; CDR3 protein: CAWSAGTGRYNEQFF
J gene: TRBJ1-1; V gene: TRBV27; clone size: few; D gene: TRBD1; CDR3 DNA: TGTGCCAGCAGTGCATACAGGGGGCCTTACACTGAAGCTTTCTTT; CDR3 protein: CASSAYRGPYTEAFF
J gene: TRBJ2-4; V gene: TRBV5-1; clone size: once; D gene: -; CDR3 DNA: TGTGCCAGCAGCTTGGCCACCAGAACCAGCCGAATGAACTTC; CDR3 protein: CASSLATRTSRMNF
J gene: TRBJ1-2; V gene: TRBV27; clone size: many; D gene: -; CDR3 DNA: TGTGCCAGCAGTTTAATTGTCGGTGGGGCCCCGGGTGGCTACACCTTC; CDR3 protein: CASSLIVGGAPGGYTF
J gene: TRBJ2-7; V gene: TRBV5-6; clone size: -; D gene: TRBD1; CDR3 DNA: TGTGCCAGCAGCTACCGGGACAGGCCCTTCTACGAGCAGTACTTC; CDR3 protein: CASSYRDRPFYEQYF
J gene: TRBJ2-7; V gene: TRBV6-5; clone size: -; D gene: -; CDR3 DNA: TGTGCCAGCAGTTACTCTAGCGGATCCTACGAGCAGTACTTC; CDR3 protein: CASSYSSGSYEQYF
J gene: TRBJ2-3; V gene: TRBV25-1; clone size: few; D gene: TRBD2; CDR3 DNA: TGTGCCAGCAGCTTAGCGGGGGGGGCAGATACGCAGTATTTT; CDR3 protein: CASSLAGGADTQYF
J gene: TRBJ2-7; V gene: TRBV4-2; clone size: -; D gene: -; CDR3 DNA: TGTGCCAGCAGCCCACAGGGCCACGAGCAGTACTTC; CDR3 protein: CASSPQGHEQYF